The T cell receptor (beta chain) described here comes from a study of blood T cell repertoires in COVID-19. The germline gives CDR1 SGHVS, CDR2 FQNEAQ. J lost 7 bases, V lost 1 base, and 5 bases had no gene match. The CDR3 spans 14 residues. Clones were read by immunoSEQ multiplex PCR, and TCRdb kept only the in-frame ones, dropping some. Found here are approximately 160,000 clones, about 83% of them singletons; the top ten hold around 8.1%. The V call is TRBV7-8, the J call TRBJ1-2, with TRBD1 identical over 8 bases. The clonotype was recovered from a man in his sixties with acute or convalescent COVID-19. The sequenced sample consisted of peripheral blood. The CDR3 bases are TGTGCCAGCAGCTTAGATTACAGGGGGGTTGGCTACACCTTC. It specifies CASSLDYRGVGYTF.